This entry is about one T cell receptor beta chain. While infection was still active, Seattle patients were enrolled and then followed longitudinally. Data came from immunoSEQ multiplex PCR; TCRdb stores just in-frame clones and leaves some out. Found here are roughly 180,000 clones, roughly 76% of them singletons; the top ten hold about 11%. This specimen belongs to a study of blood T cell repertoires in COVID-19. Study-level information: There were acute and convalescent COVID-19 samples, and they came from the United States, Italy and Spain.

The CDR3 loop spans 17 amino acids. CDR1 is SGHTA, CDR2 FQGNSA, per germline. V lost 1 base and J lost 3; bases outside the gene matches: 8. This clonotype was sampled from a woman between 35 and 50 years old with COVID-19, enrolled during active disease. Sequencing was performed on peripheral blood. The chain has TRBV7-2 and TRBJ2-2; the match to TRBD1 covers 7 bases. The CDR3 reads CASSLDFQGVYTGELFF. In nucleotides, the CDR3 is TGTGCCAGCAGCTTAGACTTTCAGGGGGTGTACACCGGGGAGCTGTTTTTT.